The T cell receptor beta chain under discussion was sequenced for a study of high-grade serous ovarian cancer treatment subgroups. The protocol was immunoSEQ multiplex PCR, while the TCRdb copy is restricted to in-frame clones and leaves out a portion. The table records around 1,700 clones, roughly 82% of them present only once. The tumor samples were collected prior to definitive surgery or chemotherapy. The CDR3 consists of 17 residues. V lost 4 bases to trimming and J lost 3 bases; unmatched junction nucleotides: 9. Per the germline V gene, CDR1 is SGHRS and CDR2 is YFSETQ. Sequencing was carried out using tumor tissue. This chain links TRBV5-1 with TRBJ2-7; TRBD2 matches 14 bases. This sequence was found in a human donor with high-grade serous ovarian cancer. The CDR3 nucleotides are TGCGCCAGCAGCCGTGGGACTAGCGGGAGCGGGTTCTACGAGCAGTACTTC. This gives the protein CASSRGTSGSGFYEQYF.